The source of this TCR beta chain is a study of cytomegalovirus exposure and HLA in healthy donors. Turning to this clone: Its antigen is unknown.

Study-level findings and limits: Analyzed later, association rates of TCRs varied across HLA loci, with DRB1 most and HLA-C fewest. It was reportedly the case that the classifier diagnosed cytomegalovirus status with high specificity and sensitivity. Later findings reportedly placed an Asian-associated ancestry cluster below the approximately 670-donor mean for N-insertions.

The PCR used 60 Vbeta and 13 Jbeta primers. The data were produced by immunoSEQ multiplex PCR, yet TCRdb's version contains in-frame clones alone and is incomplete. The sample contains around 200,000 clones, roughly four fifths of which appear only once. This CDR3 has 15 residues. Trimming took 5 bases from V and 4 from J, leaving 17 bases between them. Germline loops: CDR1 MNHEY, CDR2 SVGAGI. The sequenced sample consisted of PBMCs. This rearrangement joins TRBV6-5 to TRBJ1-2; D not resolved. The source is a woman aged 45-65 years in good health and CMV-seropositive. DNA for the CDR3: TGTGCCAGCAGTCCCTCGAGAGGGATTGCCTATGGCTACACCTTC. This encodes CASSPSRGIAYGYTF.